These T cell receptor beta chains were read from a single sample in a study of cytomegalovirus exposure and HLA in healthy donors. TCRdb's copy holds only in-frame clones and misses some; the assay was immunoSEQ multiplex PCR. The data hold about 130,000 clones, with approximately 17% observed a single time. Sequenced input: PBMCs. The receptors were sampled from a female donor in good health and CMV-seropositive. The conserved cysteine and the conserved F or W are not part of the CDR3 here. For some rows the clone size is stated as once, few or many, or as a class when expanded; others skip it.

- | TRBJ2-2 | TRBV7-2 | ASSLLRPPTGELF
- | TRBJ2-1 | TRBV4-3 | ASSLGTGKGLKF
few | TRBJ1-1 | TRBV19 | ASSIVQNTEAF
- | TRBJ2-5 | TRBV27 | ASTATGAGETQY
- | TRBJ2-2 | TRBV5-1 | ASSHSGTVYTGELF
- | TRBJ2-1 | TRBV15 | ATSNLSPYNEQF
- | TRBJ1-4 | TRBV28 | ASMLAGQGWEKLF
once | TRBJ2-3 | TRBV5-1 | ASSLGQGPADTQY
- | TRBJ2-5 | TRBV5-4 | ASSLGPRQY
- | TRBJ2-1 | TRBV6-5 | ASSFRTGGHQEQF
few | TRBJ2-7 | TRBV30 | AWSPGGPYEQY
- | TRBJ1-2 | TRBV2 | ASNRPTGLRGYT
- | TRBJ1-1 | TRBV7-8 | ASGDRQGSGYTEAF
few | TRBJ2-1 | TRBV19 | ASSIGRDRIYNEQF
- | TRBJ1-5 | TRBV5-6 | ASSFHNQPQH
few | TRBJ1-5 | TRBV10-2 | ASSGTTGDGNQPQH
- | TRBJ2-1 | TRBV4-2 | ASSQAGQPSSEQF
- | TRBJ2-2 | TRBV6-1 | ASSEYGGLNTGELF
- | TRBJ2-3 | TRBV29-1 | SVVQRSTDTQY
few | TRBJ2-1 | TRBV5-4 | ASSSRAFGDEQF
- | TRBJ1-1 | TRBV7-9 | ASSLVGQAEAF
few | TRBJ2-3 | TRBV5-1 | ASTPDPTTNTQY
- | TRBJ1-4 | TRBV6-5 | ASSRTGTGYEKLF
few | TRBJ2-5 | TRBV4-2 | ASSQDWGQGSETQY
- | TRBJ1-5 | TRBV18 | ASSPPDRGGQPQH
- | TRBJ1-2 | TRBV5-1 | ASSFPGGPNYGYT
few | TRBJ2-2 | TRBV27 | ASSAYRGPATGELF
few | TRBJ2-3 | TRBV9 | ASSPRADTQY
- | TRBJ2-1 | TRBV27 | ASSPGTNSYNEQF
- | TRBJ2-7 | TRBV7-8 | ASSPWASYEQY
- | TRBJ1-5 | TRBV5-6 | ASSSGDFQPQH
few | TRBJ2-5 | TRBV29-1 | SAGGQDQETQY
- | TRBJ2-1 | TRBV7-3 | ASSFSGHSSYNEQF
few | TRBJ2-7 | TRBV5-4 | ASSGDRDRGHEQY
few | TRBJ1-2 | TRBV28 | ASSLIRGSLNYGYT
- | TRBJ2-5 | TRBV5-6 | ASSLAETQY
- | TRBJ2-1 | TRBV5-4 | ASEASGSSYNEQF
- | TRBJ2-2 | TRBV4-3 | ASSYTSFAGELF
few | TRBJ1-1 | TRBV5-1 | ASSLRQRNTEAF
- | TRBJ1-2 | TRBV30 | AWSVPQRTGRYSYGYT
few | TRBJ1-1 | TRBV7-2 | ASSLRRGTEAF
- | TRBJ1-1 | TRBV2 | ASTLQGPVNTEAF
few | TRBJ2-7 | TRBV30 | AWSPSRGSAYEQY
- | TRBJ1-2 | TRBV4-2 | ASSQDLSVNYGYT
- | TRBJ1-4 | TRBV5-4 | ASSLTTGNNEKLF
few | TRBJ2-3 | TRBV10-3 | AISGTSWGGFDTQY
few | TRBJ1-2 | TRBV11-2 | ASSPLDLNYGYT
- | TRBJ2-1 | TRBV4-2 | ASRQTGLLNEQF
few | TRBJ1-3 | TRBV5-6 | ASSSLDRAGNTIY
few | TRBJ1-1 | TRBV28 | ASKIRDSEAF
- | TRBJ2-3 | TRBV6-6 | ASSYSAGGTDTQY
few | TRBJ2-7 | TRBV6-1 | ASSVRAGSHEQY